This is a list of T cell receptor beta chains from one sample in a study of shared T cell receptors in the human thymus. TCRdb's copy holds only in-frame clones and misses some; the assay was immunoSEQ multiplex PCR. The table records over 350,000 clones, 85% to 95% of them present only once. Sequenced input: thymocytes. These receptors all come from a human donor. Each CDR3 is given with its conserved first and last residue. The D gene is left open where the match is weak. Some rows have no size entry. The others give once, few or many, or a class for an expanded clone.

D gene: TRBD2; J gene: TRBJ2-5; clone size: .; V gene: TRBV2; CDR3 protein: CASSERLAEETQYF; CDR3 DNA: TGTGCCAGCAGTGAGAGACTAGCGGAAGAGACCCAGTACTTC
D gene: .; J gene: TRBJ1-2; clone size: .; V gene: TRBV29-1; CDR3 protein: CSVDCVTDANYGYTF; CDR3 DNA: TGCAGCGTTGATTGTGTGACAGACGCTAACTATGGCTACACCTTC
D gene: .; J gene: TRBJ2-4; clone size: .; V gene: TRBV21-1; CDR3 protein: CASSKNRKNIQYF; CDR3 DNA: TGTGCCAGCAGCAAGAACCGAAAAAACATTCAGTACTTC
D gene: TRBD2; J gene: TRBJ2-1; clone size: .; V gene: TRBV28; CDR3 protein: CASRREGRNEQFF; CDR3 DNA: TGTGCCAGCCGAAGGGAGGGGCGCAATGAGCAGTTCTTC
D gene: .; J gene: TRBJ1-3; clone size: .; V gene: TRBV7-6; CDR3 protein: CASSPDTPGSSGNTIYF; CDR3 DNA: TGTGCCAGCAGCCCAGACACGCCGGGGTCCTCTGGAAACACCATATATTTT
D gene: TRBD1; J gene: TRBJ2-6; clone size: .; V gene: TRBV15; CDR3 protein: CATSSGATGVPNVLTF; CDR3 DNA: TGTGCCACCAGTTCAGGGGCGACAGGGGTACCCAACGTCCTGACTTTC
D gene: .; J gene: TRBJ2-4; clone size: .; V gene: TRBV18; CDR3 protein: CASSPREAKNIQYF; CDR3 DNA: TGTGCCAGCTCACCACGGGAGGCCAAAAACATTCAGTACTTC
D gene: TRBD1; J gene: TRBJ1-6; clone size: once; V gene: TRBV6-5; CDR3 protein: CASSYHRGNSPLHF; CDR3 DNA: TGTGCCAGCAGTTACCACAGGGGGAATTCACCCCTCCACTTT
D gene: TRBD2; J gene: TRBJ2-7; clone size: once; V gene: TRBV11-2; CDR3 protein: CASSGRLAGAGNEQYF; CDR3 DNA: TGTGCCAGCAGCGGGCGACTAGCGGGAGCGGGGAACGAGCAGTACTTC
D gene: TRBD2; J gene: TRBJ2-1; clone size: once; V gene: TRBV27; CDR3 protein: CASSSLAGSYNEQFF; CDR3 DNA: TGTGCCAGCAGTTCACTAGCGGGAAGCTACAATGAGCAGTTCTTC
D gene: TRBD1; J gene: TRBJ1-5; clone size: .; V gene: TRBV28; CDR3 protein: CASSFWGQRPPRPQHF; CDR3 DNA: TGTGCCAGCAGTTTTTGGGGACAGCGGCCTCCCCGGCCCCAGCATTTT
D gene: TRBD1; J gene: TRBJ2-3; clone size: .; V gene: TRBV25-1; CDR3 protein: CASSERGTVWGTDTQYF; CDR3 DNA: TGTGCCAGCAGTGAAAGAGGGACAGTTTGGGGCACAGATACGCAGTATTTT
D gene: TRBD2; J gene: TRBJ2-3; clone size: .; V gene: TRBV18; CDR3 protein: CASSPRPSGLVFRTQYF; CDR3 DNA: TGTGCCAGCTCACCCCGACCTAGCGGGCTGGTTTTTCGTACGCAGTATTTT
D gene: TRBD2; J gene: TRBJ2-3; clone size: .; V gene: TRBV27; CDR3 protein: CASSLSMSSGRADTQYF; CDR3 DNA: TGTGCCAGCAGTTTATCGATGTCTAGCGGGAGGGCAGATACGCAGTATTTT
D gene: .; J gene: TRBJ1-1; clone size: .; V gene: TRBV12-5; CDR3 protein: CASGLVENEGMNTEAFF; CDR3 DNA: TGTGCTAGTGGTTTGGTAGAGAACGAGGGAATGAACACTGAAGCTTTCTTT
D gene: .; J gene: TRBJ2-1; clone size: .; V gene: TRBV11-3; CDR3 protein: CASSFSPGRNEQFF; CDR3 DNA: TGTGCCAGCAGCTTCTCCCCTGGGCGGAATGAGCAGTTCTTC
D gene: .; J gene: TRBJ1-1; clone size: once; V gene: TRBV28; CDR3 protein: CACETSLDTEAFF; CDR3 DNA: TGTGCCTGTGAAACCTCTCTGGACACTGAAGCTTTCTTT
D gene: .; J gene: TRBJ2-1; clone size: .; V gene: TRBV4-3; CDR3 protein: CASSHELLRVRSYNEQFF; CDR3 DNA: TGCGCCAGCAGCCATGAACTCTTGAGGGTACGGTCCTACAATGAGCAGTTCTTC
D gene: TRBD2; J gene: TRBJ2-5; clone size: .; V gene: TRBV7-2; CDR3 protein: CASSLEGNQREGRETQYF; CDR3 DNA: TGTGCCAGCAGCTTAGAAGGAAACCAGCGGGAGGGCCGGGAGACCCAGTACTTC
D gene: .; J gene: TRBJ2-1; clone size: .; V gene: TRBV27; CDR3 protein: CASSLCPSSPDSLLDEQFF; CDR3 DNA: TGTGCCAGCAGTTTATGCCCCTCGAGTCCAGATTCCCTATTGGATGAGCAGTTCTTC
D gene: .; J gene: TRBJ1-1; clone size: once; V gene: TRBV27; CDR3 protein: CASSPQGNTEAFF; CDR3 DNA: TGTGCCAGCAGTCCACAGGGGAACACTGAAGCTTTCTTT
D gene: .; J gene: TRBJ1-1; clone size: .; V gene: TRBV19; CDR3 protein: CASSIPLRDSQLNTEAFF; CDR3 DNA: TGTGCCAGTAGTATACCTCTCCGAGACAGTCAGTTGAACACTGAAGCTTTCTTT
D gene: TRBD2; J gene: TRBJ2-5; clone size: .; V gene: TRBV7-9; CDR3 protein: CASSRGTSGRKGKTQYF; CDR3 DNA: TGTGCCAGCAGCCGCGGGACTAGCGGGAGAAAAGGAAAGACCCAGTACTTC
D gene: .; J gene: TRBJ1-4; clone size: few; V gene: TRBV19; CDR3 protein: CASSIGYKATNEKLFF; CDR3 DNA: TGTGCCAGTAGTATAGGATACAAGGCAACTAATGAAAAACTGTTTTTT